This TCR beta chain originates from a study of OX40 agonist ivuxolimab in advanced cancers. Study overall: About 42% of patients had received prior checkpoint inhibitor therapy.

General observations from the study: Also showing low normalized T-cell clonal expansion were some of the nonresponders.

The table came from immunoSEQ multiplex PCR; TCRdb's copy has only in-frame clones and leaves some out. Of roughly 70,000 clones detected, about 90% appear once; the ten largest clones hold 5.5% to 6%. A note on this clone: What it binds is not known.

Germline loops: CDR1 SGHTA, CDR2 FQGNSA. CDR3 length: 14 residues. Trimming shortened V by 0 bases and J by 0 bases, and 4 bases separated the two germline ends. This receptor was obtained from an adult with an advanced solid tumor such as melanoma, head and neck, liver or kidney cancer. This material consisted of CD4+ or CD8+ T cells sorted from blood, taken in a trial of the OX40 agonist ivuxolimab. This rearrangement joins TRBV7-2 to TRBJ2-3; D gene unclear. The CDR3 loop reads CASSLALSTDTQYF. CDR3 coding DNA: TGTGCCAGCAGCTTAGCGCTAAGCACAGATACGCAGTATTTT.